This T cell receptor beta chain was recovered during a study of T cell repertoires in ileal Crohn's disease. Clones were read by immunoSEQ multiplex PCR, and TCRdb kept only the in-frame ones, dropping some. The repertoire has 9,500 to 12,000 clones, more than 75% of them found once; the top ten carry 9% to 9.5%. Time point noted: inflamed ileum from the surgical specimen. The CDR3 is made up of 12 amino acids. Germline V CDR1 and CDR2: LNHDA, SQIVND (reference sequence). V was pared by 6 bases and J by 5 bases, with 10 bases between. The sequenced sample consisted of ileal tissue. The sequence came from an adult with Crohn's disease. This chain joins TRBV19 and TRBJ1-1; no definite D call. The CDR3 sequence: CASRRVGTEAFF. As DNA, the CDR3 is TGTGCCAGTAGGCGCGTTGGGACTGAAGCTTTCTTT.